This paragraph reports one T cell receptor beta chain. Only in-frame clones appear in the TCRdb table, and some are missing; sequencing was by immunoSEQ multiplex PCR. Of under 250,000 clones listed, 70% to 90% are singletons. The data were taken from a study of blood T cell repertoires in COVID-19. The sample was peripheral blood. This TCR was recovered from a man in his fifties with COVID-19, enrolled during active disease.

The CDR3 reads CAISESKGGDSPLHF. The CDR3 nucleotides are TGTGCCATCAGTGAGTCGAAGGGGGGGGATTCACCCCTCCACTTT. The chain combines TRBV10-3 with TRBJ1-6, with a weak D call TRBD1 (6 bases). Germline values: CDR1 ENHRY, CDR2 SYGVKD. V lost 0 bases and J lost 8, with 11 bases in between. The CDR3 is made up of 15 amino acids.